This paragraph covers one T cell receptor beta chain sequence. Its antigen remains unknown. Sequencing used immunoSEQ multiplex PCR; TCRdb keeps in-frame clones, though not all of them. The data show some 200,000 clones, with 80% to 95% seen just once and about 3.5% held by the top ten. The sample belongs to a study of T cell responses to AZD1222 COVID-19 vaccine. General study findings and limits: Spike-specific TCRs gained breadth and depth after people received two AZD1222 doses.

CDR3 size: 15 residues. Germline V gene sequence: CDR1 SNHLY, CDR2 FYNNEI. The trim removed 6 bases at V and 5 bases at J, leaving 5 bases unmatched. This clonotype originated in an adult who received the AZD1222 COVID-19 vaccine. The chain recombines TRBV2 with TRBJ1-6, with 9 bases matching TRBD1. Here the sequenced sample was peripheral blood, taken 28 days after the second AZD1222 dose. The CDR3 region has the DNA TGTGCCAGCAGAGCCCGGGACAGGGATAATTCACCCCTCCACTTT. It specifies CASRARDRDNSPLHF. Looking up the rest from reference TRBV2 and TRBJ1-6 gives the full variable domain: EPEVTQTPSHQVTQMGQEVILRCVPISNHLYFYWYRQILGQKVEFLVSFYNNEISEKSEIFDDQFSVERPDGSNFTLKIRSTKLEDSAMYFCASRARDRDNSPLHFGNGTRLTVT.